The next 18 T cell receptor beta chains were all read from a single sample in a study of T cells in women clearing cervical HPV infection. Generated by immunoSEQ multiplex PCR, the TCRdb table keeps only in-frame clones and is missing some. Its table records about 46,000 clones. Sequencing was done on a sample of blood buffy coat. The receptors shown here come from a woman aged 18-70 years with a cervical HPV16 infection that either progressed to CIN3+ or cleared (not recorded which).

This CDR3 reads CASSLRYSSYEQYF. Partial CDR3 DNA: TGTGCCAGTAGTCTTAGATATAGCTCCTACGAG. The V and J genes are TRBV19 and TRBJ2-7; the D is unclear. The CDR3 goes on 3 residues after the read ends, and that part is filled in from the germline J gene. Trimming removed 5 bases at V and 0 bases at J, with 11 bases between. This CDR3 has 14 amino acids. Looked up from germline, CDR1 is LNHDA and CDR2 is SQIVND (reference sequence).

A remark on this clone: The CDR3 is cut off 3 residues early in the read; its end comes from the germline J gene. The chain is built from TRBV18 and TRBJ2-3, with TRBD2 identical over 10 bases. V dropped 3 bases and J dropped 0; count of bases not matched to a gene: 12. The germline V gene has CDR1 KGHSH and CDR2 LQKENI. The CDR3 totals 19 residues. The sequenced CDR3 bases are TGTGCCAGCTCACCTAGAGGAGCGGGAGGGGCGTATAGCACAGATACG. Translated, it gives CASSPRGAGGAYSTDT. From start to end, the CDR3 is CASSPRGAGGAYSTDTQYF.

Partial CDR3 DNA: TGTGCCAGCAGCCCGACAGCGGGAGAGACG. Its translation: CASSPTAGET. The CDR3 reads in full as CASSPTAGETQYF. This sequence joins TRBV7-9 and TRBJ2-3; 8 nucleotides agree with TRBD2. Read sequence stops 3 residues before the CDR3 end, and the germline J gene provides the missing end. The CDR3 has 13 residues. Germline CDR1 reads SEHNR; CDR2 reads FQNEAQ (reference sequence).

The sequenced CDR3 bases are TGTGCCAGCAGCACTCCAGGGTTGGTTGTCTATGGC. This encodes CASSTPGLVVYG. The entire CDR3 reads CASSTPGLVVYGYTF. The chain carries TRBV7-2 and TRBJ1-2; D may be TRBD1 (5 bases). The read is 3 residues too short to cover the CDR3 end, so that end is filled in from the germline J gene. CDR3 length: 15 residues. Germline values: CDR1 SGHTA, CDR2 FQGNSA. Trimming took 5 bases from V and 4 from J, leaving 17 bases between them. Full variable domain (missing parts from reference TRBV7-2 and TRBJ1-2): GAGVSQSPSNKVTEKGKDVELRCDPISGHTALYWYRQSLGQGLEFLIYFQGNSAPDKSGLPSDRFSAERTGGSVSTLTIQRTQQEDSAVYLCASSTPGLVVYGYTFGSGTRLTVV.

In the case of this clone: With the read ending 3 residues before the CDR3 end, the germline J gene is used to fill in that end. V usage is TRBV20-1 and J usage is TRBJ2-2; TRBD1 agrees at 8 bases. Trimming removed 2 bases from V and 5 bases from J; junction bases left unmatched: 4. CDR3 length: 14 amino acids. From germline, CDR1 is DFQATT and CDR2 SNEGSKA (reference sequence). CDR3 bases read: TGCAGTGCTAGATCTCAGGGGGCAACCGGGGAG. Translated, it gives CSARSQGATGE. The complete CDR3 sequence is CSARSQGATGELFF.

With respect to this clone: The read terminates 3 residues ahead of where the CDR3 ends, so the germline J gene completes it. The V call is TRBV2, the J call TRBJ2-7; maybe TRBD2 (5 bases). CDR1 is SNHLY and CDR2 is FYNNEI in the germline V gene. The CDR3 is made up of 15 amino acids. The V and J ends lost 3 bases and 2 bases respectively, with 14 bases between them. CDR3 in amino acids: CASSEGDYNTYEQYF. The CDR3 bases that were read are TGTGCCAGCAGTGAGGGCGACTATAATACCTACGAG.

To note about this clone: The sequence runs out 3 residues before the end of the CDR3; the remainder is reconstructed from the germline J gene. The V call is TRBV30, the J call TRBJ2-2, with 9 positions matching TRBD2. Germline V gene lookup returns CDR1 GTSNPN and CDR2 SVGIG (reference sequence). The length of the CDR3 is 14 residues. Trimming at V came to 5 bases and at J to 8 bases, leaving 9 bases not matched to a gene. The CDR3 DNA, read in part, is TGTGCCTGGGGAAGTAGCGGGAGAAATGGGGAG. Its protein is CAWGSSGRNGE. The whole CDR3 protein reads CAWGSSGRNGELFF.

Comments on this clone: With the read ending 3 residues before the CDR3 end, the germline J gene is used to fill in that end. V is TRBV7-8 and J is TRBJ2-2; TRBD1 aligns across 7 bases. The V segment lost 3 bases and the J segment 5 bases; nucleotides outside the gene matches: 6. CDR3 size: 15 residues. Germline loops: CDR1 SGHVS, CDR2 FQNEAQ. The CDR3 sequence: CASSFTGVGTGELFF. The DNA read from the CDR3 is TGTGCCAGCAGCTTTACAGGGGTTGGGACCGGGGAG. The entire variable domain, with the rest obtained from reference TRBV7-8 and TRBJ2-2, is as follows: GAGVSQSPRYKVAKRGQDVALRCDPISGHVSLFWYQQALGQGPEFLTYFQNEAQLDKSGLPSDRFFAERPEGSVSTLKIQRTQQEDSAVYLCASSFTGVGTGELFFGEGSRLTVL.

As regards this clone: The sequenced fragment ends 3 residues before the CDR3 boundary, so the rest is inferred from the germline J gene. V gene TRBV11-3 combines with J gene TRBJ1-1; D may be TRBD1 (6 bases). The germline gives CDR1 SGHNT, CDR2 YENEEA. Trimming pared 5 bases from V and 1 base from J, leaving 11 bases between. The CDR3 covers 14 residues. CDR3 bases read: TGTGCCAGCAGCCAGGGGCAGCGGAACACTGAA. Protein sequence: CASSQGQRNTE. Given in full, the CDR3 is CASSQGQRNTEAFF. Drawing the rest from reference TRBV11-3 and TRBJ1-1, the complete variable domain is EAGVVQSPRYKIIEKKQPVAFWCNPISGHNTLYWYLQNLGQGPELLIRYENEEAVDDSQLPKDRFSAERLKGVDSTLKIQPAELGDSAVYLCASSQGQRNTEAFFGQGTRLTVV.

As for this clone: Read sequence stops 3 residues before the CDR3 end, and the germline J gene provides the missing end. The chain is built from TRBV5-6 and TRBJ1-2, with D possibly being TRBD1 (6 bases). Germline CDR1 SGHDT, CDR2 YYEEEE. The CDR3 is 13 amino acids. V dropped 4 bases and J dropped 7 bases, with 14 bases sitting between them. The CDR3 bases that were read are TGTGCCAGCAGCCTACAGGGTACTCTTGGC. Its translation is CASSLQGTLG. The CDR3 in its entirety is CASSLQGTLGYTF.

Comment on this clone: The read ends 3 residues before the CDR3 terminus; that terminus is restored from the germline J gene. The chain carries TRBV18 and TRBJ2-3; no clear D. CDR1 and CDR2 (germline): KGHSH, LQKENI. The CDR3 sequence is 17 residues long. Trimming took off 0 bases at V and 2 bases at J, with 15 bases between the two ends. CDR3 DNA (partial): TGTGCCAGCTCACCACCGAGTCCAGGAGATGACACAGATACG. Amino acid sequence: CASSPPSPGDDTDT. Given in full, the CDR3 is CASSPPSPGDDTDTQYF.

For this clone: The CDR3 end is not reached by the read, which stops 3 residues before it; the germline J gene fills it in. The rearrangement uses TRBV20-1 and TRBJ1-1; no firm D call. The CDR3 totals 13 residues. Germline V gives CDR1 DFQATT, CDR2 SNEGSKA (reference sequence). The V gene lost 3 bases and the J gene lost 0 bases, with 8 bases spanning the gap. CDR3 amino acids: CSASWQMNTEAFF. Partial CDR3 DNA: TGCAGTGCTAGCTGGCAGATGAACACTGAA.

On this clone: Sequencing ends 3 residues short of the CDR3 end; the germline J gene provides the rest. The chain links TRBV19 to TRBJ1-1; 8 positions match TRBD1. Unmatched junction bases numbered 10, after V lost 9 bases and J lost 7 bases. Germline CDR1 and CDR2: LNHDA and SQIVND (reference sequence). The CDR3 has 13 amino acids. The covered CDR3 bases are TGTGCCAGCACTGGGACAGGCCTACGTGAA. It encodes CASTGTGLRE. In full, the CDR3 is CASTGTGLREAFF.

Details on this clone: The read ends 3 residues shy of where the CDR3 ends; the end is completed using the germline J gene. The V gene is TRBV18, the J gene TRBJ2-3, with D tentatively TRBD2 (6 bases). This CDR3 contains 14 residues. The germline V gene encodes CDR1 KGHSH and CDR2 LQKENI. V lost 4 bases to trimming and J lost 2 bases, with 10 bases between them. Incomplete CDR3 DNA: TGTGCCAGCTCACTCGCGGGAATCACAGATACG. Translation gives CASSLAGITDT. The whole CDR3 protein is CASSLAGITDTQYF.

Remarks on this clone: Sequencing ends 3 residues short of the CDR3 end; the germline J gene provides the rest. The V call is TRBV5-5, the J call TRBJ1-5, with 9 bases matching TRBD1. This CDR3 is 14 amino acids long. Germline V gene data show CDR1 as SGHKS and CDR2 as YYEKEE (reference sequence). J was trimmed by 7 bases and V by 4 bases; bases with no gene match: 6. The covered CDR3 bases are TGTGCCAGCAGCCCAACAGGGGGCGCGCAGCCC. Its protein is CASSPTGGAQP. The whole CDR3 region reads CASSPTGGAQPQHF.

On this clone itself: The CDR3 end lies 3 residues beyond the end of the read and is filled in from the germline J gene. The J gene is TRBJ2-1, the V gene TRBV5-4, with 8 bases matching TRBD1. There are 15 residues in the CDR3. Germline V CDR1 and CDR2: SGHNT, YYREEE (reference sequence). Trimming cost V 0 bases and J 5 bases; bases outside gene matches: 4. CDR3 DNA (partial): TGTGCCAGCAGCTTGGTGGGACAGGCAAACAATGAG. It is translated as CASSLVGQANNE. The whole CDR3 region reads CASSLVGQANNEQFF.

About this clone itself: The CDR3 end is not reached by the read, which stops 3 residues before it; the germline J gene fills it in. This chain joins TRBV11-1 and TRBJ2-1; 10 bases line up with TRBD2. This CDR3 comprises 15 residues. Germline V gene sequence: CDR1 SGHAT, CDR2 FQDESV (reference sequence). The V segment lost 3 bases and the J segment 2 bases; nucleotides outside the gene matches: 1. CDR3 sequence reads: CASSLLAGAYNEQFF. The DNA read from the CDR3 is TGTGCCAGCAGCTTGCTAGCGGGGGCCTACAATGAG.

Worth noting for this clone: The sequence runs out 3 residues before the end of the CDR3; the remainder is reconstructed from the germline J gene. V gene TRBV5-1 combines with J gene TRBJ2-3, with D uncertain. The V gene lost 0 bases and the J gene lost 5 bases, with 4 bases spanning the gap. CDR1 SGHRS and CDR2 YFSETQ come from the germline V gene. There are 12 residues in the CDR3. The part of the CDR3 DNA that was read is TGCGCCAGCAGCTTGGCGGGAGATACG. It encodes CASSLAGDT. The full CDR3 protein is CASSLAGDTQYF.